Listed here are 28 T cell receptor beta chains from one sample, sequenced in a study of T cell clonotyping in hematopoietic cell transplantation. TCRdb keeps only in-frame clones here, not all; method: immunoSEQ multiplex PCR. This sample has 5,000 to 6,500 clones, with around 82% found just once. The sequenced sample was peripheral blood mononuclear cells, obtained 180 days after allogeneic stem cell transplant. The receptors originated from a male patient aged 70 to 80 who had an allogeneic stem cell transplant from an unrelated donor, so T cells may come from the graft donor. Some clones in this sample may be carry-over from other donors' samples.

V is TRBV28 and J is TRBJ2-3; 9 bases are a match to TRBD2. There are 15 residues in the CDR3. Unmatched junction bases numbered 5, after V lost 5 bases and J lost 2 bases. The germline gives CDR1 MDHEN, CDR2 SYDVKM. The CDR3, as DNA: TGTGCCAGCAGTGGGAGCGGGAGGTACACAGATACGCAGTATTTT. Its protein product is CASSGSGRYTDTQYF.

The chain is built from TRBV13 and TRBJ2-2; 7 nucleotides agree with TRBD1. V gave up 10 bases and J gave up 5 bases; unmatched junction bases: 7. CDR3 size: 13 residues. Germline V gives CDR1 PRHDT, CDR2 FYEKMQ (reference sequence). CDR3 bases: TGTGCCACTTCGGACAGGCCGACCGGGGAGCTGTTTTTT. It is translated as CATSDRPTGELFF.

V is TRBV6-1 and J is TRBJ2-5, with a weak D call TRBD2 (6 bases). The CDR3 loop spans 14 amino acids. The V gene's germline CDR1 is MNHNS and CDR2 SASEGT. Trimming took off 4 bases at V and 2 bases at J, with 11 bases between the two ends. CDR3 DNA sequence: TGTGCCAGCAGTGTTTCGGGAGTTCAAGAGACCCAGTACTTC. Translating gives CASSVSGVQETQYF.

The chain joins TRBV11-2 to TRBJ2-7; 11 bases are a match to TRBD2. V dropped 5 bases and J dropped 5; count of bases not matched to a gene: 5. There are 14 residues in the CDR3. CDR1 and CDR2 (germline): SGHAT, FQNNGV. The CDR3 loop is CASSMLAGGDEQYF. The DNA for the CDR3 is TGTGCCAGCAGCATGCTAGCGGGGGGCGACGAGCAGTACTTC.

The J gene is TRBJ1-4, the V gene TRBV28; D is uncertain. Trimming took 3 bases from V and 8 from J, leaving 19 bases between them. CDR1 and CDR2 (germline): MDHEN, SYDVKM. The CDR3 is 16 amino acids. This chain's CDR3 is CASSLYRPLVGEKLFF. The CDR3 bases are TGTGCCAGCAGTTTGTATCGACCGCTGGTGGGCGAAAAACTGTTTTTT.

CDR3 coding DNA: TGTGCCAGCAGACAGGACAGGGGGCTCCTCAACACTGAAGCTTTCTTT. Translating gives CASRQDRGLLNTEAFF. The chain is built from TRBV28 and TRBJ1-1; 11 nucleotides agree with TRBD1. V lost 6 bases, J lost 2 bases, and 8 bases stayed unmatched. This CDR3 has 16 residues. Germline V gene data show CDR1 as MDHEN and CDR2 as SYDVKM.

The gene calls are TRBV7-9 and TRBJ1-1; D might be TRBD1 (5 bases). V was cut by 4 bases and J by 1 base, with 7 bases left in between. The CDR3 covers 13 residues. Germline V lookup: CDR1 SEHNR, CDR2 FQNEAQ (reference sequence). The chain's CDR3 is CASSSQANTEAFF. The CDR3 DNA reads as TGTGCCAGCAGCTCACAGGCGAACACTGAAGCTTTCTTT.

V gene TRBV6-1 combines with J gene TRBJ2-5; 7 bases match TRBD2. After removal of 3 bases from V and 5 bases from J, the junction contained 6 bases not matched to a gene. Germline assignment: CDR1 MNHNS and CDR2 SASEGT. The CDR3 covers 14 residues. The DNA for the CDR3 is TGTGCCAGCAGTGACCACGGGGGGTTGGAGACCCAGTACTTC. It yields the protein CASSDHGGLETQYF.

This chain uses TRBV11-2 with TRBJ2-7; no clear D. There are 14 residues in the CDR3. Germline CDR1 and CDR2: SGHAT and FQNNGV. The V and J ends lost 1 base and 0 bases respectively, with 7 bases between them. The CDR3 region has the DNA TGTGCCAGCAGCTTAGTGAGGAGCTCCTACGAGCAGTACTTC. This sequence encodes CASSLVRSSYEQYF.

The chain links TRBV9 to TRBJ2-5; D is unclear. The CDR3 runs 17 residues. Germline V gene data show CDR1 as SGDLS and CDR2 as YYNGEE. The V and J ends lost 0 bases and 0 bases respectively, with 15 bases between them. The chain's CDR3 is CASSVADWNGYQETQYF. The CDR3 DNA is TGTGCCAGCAGCGTAGCCGACTGGAACGGGTACCAAGAGACCCAGTACTTC.

The J gene is TRBJ2-5, the V gene TRBV28, with 10 bases that match TRBD2. CDR1 and CDR2 from the germline V gene are MDHEN and SYDVKM. V dropped 6 bases and J dropped 2; count of bases not matched to a gene: 12. The CDR3 runs 17 residues. The CDR3 loop is CASSLPPGLAEQETQYF. The CDR3 bases are TGTGCCAGCAGCCTTCCTCCCGGACTAGCGGAACAAGAGACCCAGTACTTC.

The gene calls are TRBV10-3 and TRBJ1-3; D is perhaps TRBD1 (5 bases). Per the germline V gene, CDR1 is ENHRY and CDR2 is SYGVKD. The CDR3 is 12 amino acids. Trimming took 7 bases from V and 4 from J, leaving 8 bases between them. This CDR3 is CAITGQGNTIYF. The CDR3 bases are TGTGCCATCACGGGGCAGGGAAACACCATATATTTT.

The rearrangement uses TRBV30 and TRBJ1-2; possible D gene TRBD1, 6 bases. The V gene lost 5 bases and the J gene lost 8 bases, with 24 bases spanning the gap. Per the germline V gene, CDR1 is GTSNPN and CDR2 is SVGIG (reference sequence). The CDR3 has 15 residues. The CDR3 DNA reads as TGTGCCTGGGGGGCCACAGGGCCCTTAGTGACCGGCTACACCTTC. Translated: CAWGATGPLVTGYTF.

The chain combines TRBV2 with TRBJ1-5; 9 bases agree with TRBD1. The CDR3 totals 13 residues. Germline CDR1 and CDR2: SNHLY and FYNNEI. The V and J ends lost 9 bases and 7 bases, in that order; junction bases with no gene match: 7. CDR3 residues: CARGTGRYQPQHF. In DNA, the CDR3 is TGTGCCAGGGGGACAGGGAGATACCAGCCCCAGCATTTT. Looking up the rest from reference TRBV2 and TRBJ1-5 gives the full variable domain: EPEVTQTPSHQVTQMGQEVILRCVPISNHLYFYWYRQILGQKVEFLVSFYNNEISEKSEIFDDQFSVERPDGSNFTLKIRSTKLEDSAMYFCARGTGRYQPQHFGDGTRLSIL.

By frequency in the sample, this clone is medium-sized (0.01 to 0.1%). This sequence joins TRBV4-3 and TRBJ1-2; unclear D gene. The CDR3 has 15 residues. CDR1 is LGHNA and CDR2 is YSLEER in the germline V gene. Trimming took 0 bases from V and 4 from J, leaving 12 bases between them. For the CDR3, the DNA is TGCGCCAGCAGCCAAGAACCCGAGCCCTTCTATGGCTACACCTTC. Protein: CASSQEPEPFYGYTF.

Only a few counts were recorded for this clone. The rearrangement uses TRBV7-9 and TRBJ1-4; D is possibly TRBD1 (5 bases). There are 16 residues in the CDR3. The germline V gene has CDR1 SEHNR and CDR2 FQNEAQ (reference sequence). Trimming took 3 bases from V and 0 from J, leaving 11 bases between them. The CDR3: CASSFLGETTNEKLFF. Written as DNA, the CDR3 is TGTGCCAGCAGCTTTCTAGGGGAGACAACTAATGAAAAACTGTTTTTT.

The gene calls are TRBV2 and TRBJ2-2; D not certain. This CDR3 region has 13 residues. CDR1 SNHLY and CDR2 FYNNEI come from the germline V gene. V was clipped by 4 bases and J by 2 bases, with 5 bases between them. The chain's CDR3 is CASSGHNTGELFF. Written as DNA, the CDR3 is TGTGCCAGCAGTGGACACAACACCGGGGAGCTGTTTTTT.

This clone was found a few times. V is TRBV29-1 and J is TRBJ2-7, with 8 bases lining up with TRBD1. Germline CDR1 is SQVTM and CDR2 is ANQGSEA. The CDR3 runs 13 residues. V was pared by 5 bases and J by 3 bases, with 6 bases of the junction left unmatched. The CDR3 bases are TGCAGCGTTTCAGGGGGCGCGGGCTACGAGCAGTACTTC. Encoded protein: CSVSGGAGYEQYF.

This clone turned up a few times. V is TRBV10-3 and J is TRBJ2-1; D is ambiguous. Germline lookup yields CDR1 ENHRY and CDR2 SYGVKD. The CDR3 sequence is 15 residues long. The V end was cut by 2 bases, the J end by 9 bases, with 17 bases between. CDR3 nucleotide sequence: TGTGCCATCAGTGAGAAGGATGGGTCTCACCCTGAGCAGTTCTTC. It translates to CAISEKDGSHPEQFF.

The chain has TRBV28 and TRBJ2-7; 8 bases line up with TRBD1. The trim removed 7 bases at V and 5 bases at J, leaving 10 bases unmatched. Germline V gene lookup returns CDR1 MDHEN and CDR2 SYDVKM. CDR3 length: 14 residues. In DNA form, the CDR3 reads TGTGCCAGCACCTCGGACAGGGAGGTCGACGAGCAGTACTTC. Translation gives CASTSDREVDEQYF.

This chain links TRBV11-3 with TRBJ1-1; TRBD1 is a possible D gene (5 bases). V dropped 1 base and J dropped 6 bases, with 9 bases sitting between them. The CDR3 extends over 13 amino acids. Germline V CDR1 and CDR2: SGHNT, YENEEA. The DNA of the CDR3 is TGTGCCAGCAGCTTAGGGGGCTGGGCTGAAGCTTTCTTT. This gives the protein CASSLGGWAEAFF.

This chain links TRBV4-1 with TRBJ2-6; 7 bases line up with TRBD1. The CDR3 loop spans 18 amino acids. V dropped 0 bases and J dropped 2; count of bases not matched to a gene: 7. Germline V lookup: CDR1 MGHRA, CDR2 YSYEKL. The CDR3 coding sequence is TGCGCCAGCAGCCAAGACGGTCCTGGGACAGCTGGGGCCAACGTCCTGACTTTC. Residues: CASSQDGPGTAGANVLTF.

The chain combines TRBV7-6 with TRBJ1-4, with 8 bases lining up with TRBD1. The CDR3 sequence is 16 residues long. Germline-derived CDR1 and CDR2 are SGHVS and FNYEAQ. With 6 bases clipped from V and 10 bases from J, the junction kept 16 bases outside the gene matches. Here the CDR3 DNA reads TGTGCCAGCAGTCGAACGCCCGGACAGGGCGTAGCAAAACTGTTTTTT. Its protein is CASSRTPGQGVAKLFF. The variable domain in full, completed from reference TRBV7-6 and TRBJ1-4, reads GAGVSQSPRYKVTKRGQDVALRCDPISGHVSLYWYRQALGQGPEFLTYFNYEAQQDKSGLPNDRFSAERPEGSISTLTIQRTEQRDSAMYRCASSRTPGQGVAKLFFGSGTQLSVL.

By share, this clone ranks as medium-sized. V is TRBV6-1 and J is TRBJ2-2; 10 nucleotides match TRBD1. Germline V lookup: CDR1 MNHNS, CDR2 SASEGT. Trimming at V came to 11 bases and at J to 9 bases, leaving 9 bases not matched to a gene. The CDR3 extends over 13 amino acids. The CDR3: CAGGQGVMRELFF. The DNA for the CDR3 is TGTGCCGGCGGACAGGGGGTTATGAGGGAGCTGTTTTTT.

The chain combines TRBV29-1 with TRBJ2-7, with TRBD2 matching 7 bases. J was trimmed by 3 bases and V by 7 bases; bases with no gene match: 9. This CDR3 region has 13 residues. Germline CDR1 is SQVTM and CDR2 is ANQGSEA. The CDR3 reads CSAGDGEGYEQYF. The DNA of the CDR3 is TGCAGCGCCGGGGACGGGGAGGGCTACGAGCAGTACTTC.

The chain recombines TRBV7-2 with TRBJ2-3; no firm D call. The CDR3 spans 13 residues. CDR1 SGHTA and CDR2 FQGNSA come from the germline V gene. Trimming took 3 bases from V and 2 from J, leaving 6 bases between them. CDR3 sequence reads: CASSFLYTDTQYF. For the CDR3, the DNA is TGTGCCAGCAGCTTCTTGTACACAGATACGCAGTATTTT.

The chain recombines TRBV7-9 with TRBJ2-3; the D call may be TRBD1 or TRBD2 (5 bases each). Trimming left V 5 bases short and J 4 bases short, with 10 bases between. The germline gives CDR1 SEHNR, CDR2 FQNEAQ (reference sequence). This CDR3 spans 13 amino acids. CDR3 region: CASSPRGPDTQYF. Here the CDR3 DNA reads TGTGCCAGCAGCCCGAGGGGTCCAGATACGCAGTATTTT.

The V call is TRBV27, the J call TRBJ2-1, with D possibly being TRBD2 (5 bases). The CDR3 length is 13 residues. The V gene lost 2 bases and the J gene lost 7 bases, with 9 bases spanning the gap. Germline V CDR1 and CDR2: MNHEY, SMNVEV (reference sequence). In DNA, the CDR3 is TGTGCCAGCAGTTTACTCGGGGAGAATGAGCAGTTCTTC. Protein product: CASSLLGENEQFF.